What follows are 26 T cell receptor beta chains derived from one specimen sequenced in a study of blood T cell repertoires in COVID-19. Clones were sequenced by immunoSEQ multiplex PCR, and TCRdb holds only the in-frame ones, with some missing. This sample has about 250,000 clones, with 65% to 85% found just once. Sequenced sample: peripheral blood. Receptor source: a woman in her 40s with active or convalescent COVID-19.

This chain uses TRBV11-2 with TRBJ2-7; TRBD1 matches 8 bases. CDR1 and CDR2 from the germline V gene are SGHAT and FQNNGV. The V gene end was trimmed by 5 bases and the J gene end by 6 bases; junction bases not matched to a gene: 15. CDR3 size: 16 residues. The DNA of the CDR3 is TGTGCCAGCAGCCAGGACGTCGGACAGGGCAGGGTCGAGCAGTACTTC. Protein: CASSQDVGQGRVEQYF.

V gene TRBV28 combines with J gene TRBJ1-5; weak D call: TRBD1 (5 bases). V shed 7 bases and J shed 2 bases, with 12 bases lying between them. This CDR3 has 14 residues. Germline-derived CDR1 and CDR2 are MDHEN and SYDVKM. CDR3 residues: CASKSRVGNQPQHF. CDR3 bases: TGTGCCAGCAAGTCCAGGGTTGGCAATCAGCCCCAGCATTTT.

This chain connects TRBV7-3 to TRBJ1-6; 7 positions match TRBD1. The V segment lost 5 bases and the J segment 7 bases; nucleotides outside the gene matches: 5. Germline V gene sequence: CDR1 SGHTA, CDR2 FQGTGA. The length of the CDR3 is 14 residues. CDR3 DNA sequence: TGTGCCAGCAGCCTCGGGACAGAGAATTCACCCCTCCACTTT. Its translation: CASSLGTENSPLHF.

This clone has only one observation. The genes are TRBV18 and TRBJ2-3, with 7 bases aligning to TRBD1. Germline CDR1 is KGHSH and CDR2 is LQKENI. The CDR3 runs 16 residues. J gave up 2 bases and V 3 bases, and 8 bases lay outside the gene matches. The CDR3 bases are TGTGCCAGCTCACCCCGGGACAGCTTTACCACAGATACGCAGTATTTT. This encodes CASSPRDSFTTDTQYF.

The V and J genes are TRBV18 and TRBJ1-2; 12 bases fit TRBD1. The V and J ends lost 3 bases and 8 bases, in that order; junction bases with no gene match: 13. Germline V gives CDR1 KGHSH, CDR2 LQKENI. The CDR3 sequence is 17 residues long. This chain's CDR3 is CASSPVGTGGAWRGYTF. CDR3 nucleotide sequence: TGTGCCAGCTCACCCGTCGGGACAGGGGGCGCTTGGAGGGGCTACACCTTC.

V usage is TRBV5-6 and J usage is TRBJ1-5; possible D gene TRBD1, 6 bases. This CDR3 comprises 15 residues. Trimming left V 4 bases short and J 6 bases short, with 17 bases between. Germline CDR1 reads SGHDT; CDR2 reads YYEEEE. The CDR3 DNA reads TGTGCCAGCAGCCTGGGGGGGCTTGGAGGTCAGCCCCAGCATTTT. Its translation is CASSLGGLGGQPQHF.

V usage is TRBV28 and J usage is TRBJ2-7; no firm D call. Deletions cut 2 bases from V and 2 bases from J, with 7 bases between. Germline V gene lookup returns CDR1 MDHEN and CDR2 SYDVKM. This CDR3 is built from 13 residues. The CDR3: CASSLKPAYEQYF. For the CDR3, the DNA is TGTGCCAGCAGTTTAAAGCCGGCCTACGAGCAGTACTTC.

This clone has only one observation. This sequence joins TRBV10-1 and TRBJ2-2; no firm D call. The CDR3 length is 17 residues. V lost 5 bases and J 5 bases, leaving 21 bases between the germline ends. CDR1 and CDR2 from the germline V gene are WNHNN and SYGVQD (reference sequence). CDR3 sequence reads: CASSPPAELDRTGELFF. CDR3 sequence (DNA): TGCGCCAGCAGTCCTCCGGCGGAACTCGATAGGACCGGGGAGCTGTTTTTT.

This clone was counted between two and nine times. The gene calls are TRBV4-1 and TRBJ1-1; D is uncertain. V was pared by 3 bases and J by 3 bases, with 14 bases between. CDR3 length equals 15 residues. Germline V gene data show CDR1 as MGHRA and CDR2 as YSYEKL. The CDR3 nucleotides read TGCGCCAGCAGCCAGCCTATACTTACAGACACTGAAGCTTTCTTT. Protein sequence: CASSQPILTDTEAFF.

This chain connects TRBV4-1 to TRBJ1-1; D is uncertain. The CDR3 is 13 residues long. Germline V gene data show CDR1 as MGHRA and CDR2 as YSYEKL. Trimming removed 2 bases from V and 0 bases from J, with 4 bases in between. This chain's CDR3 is CASSQTVNTEAFF. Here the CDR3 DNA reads TGCGCCAGCAGCCAAACGGTGAACACTGAAGCTTTCTTT.

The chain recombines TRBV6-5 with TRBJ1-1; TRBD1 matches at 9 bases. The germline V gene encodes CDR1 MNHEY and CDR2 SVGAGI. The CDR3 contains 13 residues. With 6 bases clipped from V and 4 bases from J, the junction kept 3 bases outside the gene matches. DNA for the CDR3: TGTGCCAGCAGCGAGGACAGGGGCACTGAAGCTTTCTTT. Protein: CASSEDRGTEAFF.

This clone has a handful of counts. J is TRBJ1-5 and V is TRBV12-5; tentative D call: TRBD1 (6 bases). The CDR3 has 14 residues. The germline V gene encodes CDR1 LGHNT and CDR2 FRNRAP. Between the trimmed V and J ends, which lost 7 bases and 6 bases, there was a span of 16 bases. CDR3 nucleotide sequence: TGTGCTAGTGTCGAATGGGGGGGCGGTCAGCCCCAGCATTTT. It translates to CASVEWGGGQPQHF. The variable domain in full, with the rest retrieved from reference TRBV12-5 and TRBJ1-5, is DARVTQTPRHKVTEMGQEVTMRCQPILGHNTVFWYRQTMMQGLELLAYFRNRAPLDDSGMPKDRFSAEMPDATLATLKIQPSEPRDSAVYFCASVEWGGGQPQHFGDGTRLSIL.

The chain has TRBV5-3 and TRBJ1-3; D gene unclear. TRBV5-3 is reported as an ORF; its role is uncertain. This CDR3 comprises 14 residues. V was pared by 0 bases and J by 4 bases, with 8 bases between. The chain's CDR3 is CARSLDGSGNTIYF. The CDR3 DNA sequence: TGTGCCAGAAGCTTGGATGGCTCCGGAAACACCATATATTTT.

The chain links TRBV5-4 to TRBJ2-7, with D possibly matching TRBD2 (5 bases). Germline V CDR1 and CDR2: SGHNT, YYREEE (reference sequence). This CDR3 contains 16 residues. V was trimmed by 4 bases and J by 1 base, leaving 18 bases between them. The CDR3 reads CASSAKSRGLSYEQYV. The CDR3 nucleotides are TGTGCCAGCAGCGCAAAAAGTCGGGGTTTGTCCTACGAGCAGTACGTC.

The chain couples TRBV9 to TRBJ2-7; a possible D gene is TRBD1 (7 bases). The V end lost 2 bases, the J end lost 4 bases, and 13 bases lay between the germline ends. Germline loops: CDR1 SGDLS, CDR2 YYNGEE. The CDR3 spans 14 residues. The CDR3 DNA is TGTGCCAGCAGCGTGGGGCAGGGGGGTTACGAGCAGTACTTC. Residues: CASSVGQGGYEQYF.

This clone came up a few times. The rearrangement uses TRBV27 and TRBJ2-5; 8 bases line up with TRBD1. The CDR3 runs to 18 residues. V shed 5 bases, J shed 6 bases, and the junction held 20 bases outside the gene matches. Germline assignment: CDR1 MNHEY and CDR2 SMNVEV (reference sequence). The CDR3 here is CASSPLTGHRDRKKTQYF. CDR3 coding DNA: TGTGCCAGCAGTCCACTTACTGGCCACCGGGACAGGAAAAAGACCCAGTACTTC.

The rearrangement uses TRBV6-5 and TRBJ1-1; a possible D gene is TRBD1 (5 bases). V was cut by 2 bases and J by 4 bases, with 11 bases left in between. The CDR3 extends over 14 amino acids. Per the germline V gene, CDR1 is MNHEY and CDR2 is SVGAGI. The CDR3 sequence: CASSYRGSGTEAFF. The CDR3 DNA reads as TGTGCCAGCAGTTACAGGGGTTCAGGCACTGAAGCTTTCTTT.

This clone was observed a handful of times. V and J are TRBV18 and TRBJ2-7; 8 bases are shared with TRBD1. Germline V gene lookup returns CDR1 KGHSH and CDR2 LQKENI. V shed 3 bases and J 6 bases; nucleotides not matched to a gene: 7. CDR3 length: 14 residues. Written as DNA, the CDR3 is TGTGCCAGCTCACCGTCAGGGGGCCTCGGCGAGCAGTACTTC. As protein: CASSPSGGLGEQYF.

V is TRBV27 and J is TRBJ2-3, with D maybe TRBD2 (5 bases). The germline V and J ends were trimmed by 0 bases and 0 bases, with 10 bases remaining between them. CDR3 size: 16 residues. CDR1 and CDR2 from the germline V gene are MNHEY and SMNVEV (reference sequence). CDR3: CASSLSSGESTDTQYF. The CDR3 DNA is TGTGCCAGCAGTTTATCTTCCGGGGAGAGCACAGATACGCAGTATTTT.

As DNA, the CDR3 is TGTGCCAGCAGACTAAGGGGAACTAATGAAAAACTGTTTTTT. Amino acid sequence: CASRLRGTNEKLFF. The V gene is TRBV28, the J gene TRBJ1-4; perhaps TRBD1 as D (5 bases). V dropped 6 bases and J dropped 1 base, with 9 bases sitting between them. Germline V lookup: CDR1 MDHEN, CDR2 SYDVKM. The CDR3 is 14 residues long. The whole variable domain, filled in from reference TRBV28 and TRBJ1-4, reads DVKVTQSSRYLVKRTGEKVFLECVQDMDHENMFWYRQDPGLGLRLIYFSYDVKMKEKGDIPEGYSVSREKKERFSLILESASTNQTSMYLCASRLRGTNEKLFFGSGTQLSVL.

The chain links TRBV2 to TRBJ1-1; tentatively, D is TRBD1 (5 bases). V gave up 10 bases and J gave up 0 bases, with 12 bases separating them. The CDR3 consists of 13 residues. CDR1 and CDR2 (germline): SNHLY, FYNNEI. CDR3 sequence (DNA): TGTGCCACCCCTAGGGGCATGAACACTGAAGCTTTCTTT. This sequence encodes CATPRGMNTEAFF.

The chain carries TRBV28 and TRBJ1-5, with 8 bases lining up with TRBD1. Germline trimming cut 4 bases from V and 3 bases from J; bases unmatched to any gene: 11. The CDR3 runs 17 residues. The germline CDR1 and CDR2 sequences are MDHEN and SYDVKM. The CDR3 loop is CASSSTGGPLYNQPQHF. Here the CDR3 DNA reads TGTGCCAGCAGTTCCACAGGGGGACCCCTCTACAATCAGCCCCAGCATTTT.

The CDR3 reads CASRELAGPPGAQYF. CDR3 coding DNA: TGTGCCAGCAGGGAACTAGCGGGGCCGCCAGGGGCCCAGTACTTC. The chain is built from TRBV7-9 and TRBJ2-5, with 10 bases identical to TRBD2. The junction had 13 bases not matched to a gene; V was cut back by 6 bases and J by 9 bases. CDR1 SEHNR and CDR2 FQNEAQ come from the germline V gene (reference sequence). This CDR3 region has 15 residues.

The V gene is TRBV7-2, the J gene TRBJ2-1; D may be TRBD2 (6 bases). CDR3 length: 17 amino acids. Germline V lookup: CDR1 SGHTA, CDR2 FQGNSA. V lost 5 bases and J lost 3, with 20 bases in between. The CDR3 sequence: CASSGALSRGVYNEQFF. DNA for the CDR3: TGTGCCAGCAGCGGGGCCCTTTCGCGGGGCGTCTACAATGAGCAGTTCTTC.

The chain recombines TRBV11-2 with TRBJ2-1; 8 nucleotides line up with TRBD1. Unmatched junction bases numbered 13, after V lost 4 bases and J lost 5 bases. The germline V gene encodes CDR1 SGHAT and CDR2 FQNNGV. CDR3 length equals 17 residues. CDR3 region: CASSSPWGDRRNNEQFF. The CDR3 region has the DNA TGTGCCAGCAGCTCACCCTGGGGGGACAGGCGAAACAATGAGCAGTTCTTC.

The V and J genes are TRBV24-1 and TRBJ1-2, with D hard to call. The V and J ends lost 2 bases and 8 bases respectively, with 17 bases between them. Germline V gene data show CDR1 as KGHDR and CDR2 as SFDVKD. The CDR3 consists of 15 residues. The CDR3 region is CATSDSRTNVGGYTF. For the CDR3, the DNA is TGTGCCACCAGTGATTCAAGAACAAATGTTGGCGGCTACACCTTC.